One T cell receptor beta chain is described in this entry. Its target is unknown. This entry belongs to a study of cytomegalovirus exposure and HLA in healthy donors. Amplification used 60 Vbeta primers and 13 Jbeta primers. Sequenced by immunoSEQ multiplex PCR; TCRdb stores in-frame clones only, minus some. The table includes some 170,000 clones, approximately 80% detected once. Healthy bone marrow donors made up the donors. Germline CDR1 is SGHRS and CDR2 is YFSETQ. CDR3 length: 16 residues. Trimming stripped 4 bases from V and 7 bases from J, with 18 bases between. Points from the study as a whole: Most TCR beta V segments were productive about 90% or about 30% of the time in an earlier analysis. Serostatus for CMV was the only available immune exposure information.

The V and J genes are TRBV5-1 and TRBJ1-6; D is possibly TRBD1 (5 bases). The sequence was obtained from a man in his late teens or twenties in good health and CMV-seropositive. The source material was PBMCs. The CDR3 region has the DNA TGCGCCAGCAGCCGGGAGGTGGGACTCGCGAATTCACCCCTCCACTTT. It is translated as CASSREVGLANSPLHF.